Here is one T cell receptor (beta chain) with its context. Its antigen is not known. Those who donated were healthy bone marrow donors. The PCR employed 60 Vbeta primers together with 13 Jbeta primers. The protocol was immunoSEQ multiplex PCR, while the TCRdb copy is restricted to in-frame clones and leaves out a portion. The table records roughly 86,000 clones, over 50% of them present only once. The sample belongs to a study of cytomegalovirus exposure and HLA in healthy donors. Whole-study findings and limits: In presence/absence analyses, roughly uniform sequencing depth across donors was assumed.

The V gene's germline CDR1 is LGHNA and CDR2 YSLEER. The CDR3 has 14 residues. V was pared by 4 bases and J by 5 bases, with 5 bases of the junction left unmatched. Specimen: PBMCs. The clonotype comes from a man aged 25 to 45 in good health and CMV-seronegative. The genes are TRBV4-3 and TRBJ1-2; 9 bases map to TRBD1. CDR3 amino acids: CASSPDRGIYGYTF. The CDR3 region has the DNA TGCGCCAGCAGCCCGGACAGGGGAATTTATGGCTACACCTTC.